The sequence of this TCR beta chain was determined in a study of T cells in Graves' hyperthyroidism and ophthalmopathy. Germline V gene data show CDR1 as LGHDT and CDR2 as YNNKEL (reference sequence). The V gene end was trimmed by 0 bases and the J gene end by 1 base; junction bases not matched to a gene: 5. This CDR3 is 18 amino acids long. Diagnoses used clinical symptoms, serum thyroxine and TRAb, thyroid ultrasound and orbital computed tomography. This clonotype appeared many times. Amplification yielded TCR beta CDR3 regions, with RNA transcripts as the source. The HTBI primer set was used in a first-round RT-PCR of the TCR CDR3. TCRdb fed the multiplex PCR reads into MiXCR, producing one record per CDR3 protein. The repertoire holds 530,000 or so distinct CDR3 sequences, with roughly 18% as singletons.

This sequence joins TRBV3-1 and TRBJ2-5; 13 bases are a match to TRBD2. The source is a woman younger than 30 with Graves' ophthalmopathy. Sequencing used blood. The CDR3 DNA follows: TGTGCCAGCAGCCAAGATTGGAGACTAGCGGGGGGCCAAGAGACCCAGTACTTC. As protein: CASSQDWRLAGGQETQYF.